This TCR beta chain was recorded in a study of control samples from healthy donors and cancer patients. The germline CDR1 and CDR2 sequences are SQVTM and ANQGSEA. This CDR3 spans 15 amino acids. V shed 6 bases and J shed 0 bases, with 17 bases lying between them. Measured with immunoSEQ multiplex PCR; TCRdb has only the in-frame clones, and not every one. The repertoire holds over 80,000 clones, with approximately 80% as singletons. Sequenced sample: blood. The rearrangement joins TRBV29-1 to TRBJ1-2, with D possibly TRBD1 on 5 matching bases. This clonotype originated in a woman in her twenties or thirties in good health. CDR3 DNA sequence: TGCAGCGTGGGGGTGAAGTCGACCTCTAACTATGGCTACACCTTC. It encodes CSVGVKSTSNYGYTF.